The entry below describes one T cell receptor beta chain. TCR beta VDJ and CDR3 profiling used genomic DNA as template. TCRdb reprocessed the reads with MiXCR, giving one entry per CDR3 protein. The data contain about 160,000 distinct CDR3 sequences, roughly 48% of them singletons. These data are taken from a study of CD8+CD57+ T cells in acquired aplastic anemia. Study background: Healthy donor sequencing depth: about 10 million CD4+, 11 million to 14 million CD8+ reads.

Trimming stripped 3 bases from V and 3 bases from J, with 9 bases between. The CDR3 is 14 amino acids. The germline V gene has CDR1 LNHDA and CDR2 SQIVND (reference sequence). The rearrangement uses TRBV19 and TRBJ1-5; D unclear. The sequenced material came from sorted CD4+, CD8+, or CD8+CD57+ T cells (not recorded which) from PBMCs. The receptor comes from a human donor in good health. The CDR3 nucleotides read TGTGCCAGTAGTATGAGGGAATACAATCAGCCCCAGCATTTT. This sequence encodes CASSMREYNQPQHF.